The 16 T cell receptor beta chains given below trace back to one sample, sequenced in a study of blood T cell repertoires in COVID-19. Repertoires were generated with immunoSEQ multiplex PCR, while TCRdb's copy carries only in-frame clones and drops some. The repertoire holds hundreds of thousands of clones, with more than 80% as singletons. The sequencing input was PBMCs or T cells enriched from blood (not recorded which). The receptor set was obtained from a man aged 18 to 35 who had recovered from COVID-19.

The rearrangement joins TRBV3-1 (or the pseudogene TRBV3-2) to TRBJ2-1; D possibly corresponds to TRBD1 (6 bases). The CDR3 runs 16 residues. The V end was cut by 1 base, the J end by 6 bases, with 16 bases between. The germline gives CDR1 LGHDT, CDR2 YNNKEL (reference sequence). CDR3 region: CASSQGSGRGFNEQFF. Here the CDR3 DNA reads TGTGCCAGCAGCCAAGGATCGGGCAGGGGCTTCAATGAGCAGTTCTTC.

The chain combines TRBV5-1 with TRBJ2-3, with unresolved D. Trimming cost V 1 base and J 0 bases, with 12 bases left between them. The germline gives CDR1 SGHRS, CDR2 YFSETQ. The CDR3 loop spans 16 amino acids. The CDR3 reads CASSLMAAASTDTQYF. In nucleotides, the CDR3 is TGCGCCAGCAGCTTGATGGCGGCCGCTAGCACAGATACGCAGTATTTT.

The chain joins TRBV7-2 to TRBJ2-7; 7 nucleotides align to TRBD1. J gave up 9 bases and V 5 bases, and 7 bases lay outside the gene matches. The CDR3 has 12 amino acids. The V gene's germline CDR1 is SGHTA and CDR2 FQGNSA. The CDR3 spells CASSGDRGGQYF. The CDR3 DNA sequence: TGTGCCAGCAGCGGGGACAGAGGGGGGCAGTACTTC.

This chain connects TRBV5-1 to TRBJ2-7, with D uncertain. Per the germline V gene, CDR1 is SGHRS and CDR2 is YFSETQ. V lost 0 bases to trimming and J lost 0 bases, with 7 bases between them. This CDR3 is built from 14 residues. The CDR3 DNA sequence: TGCGCCAGCAGCTTGGCTGACACCTCCTACGAGCAGTACTTC. This encodes CASSLADTSYEQYF.

The chain is built from TRBV15 and TRBJ1-4; D not resolved. The V end was cut by 5 bases, the J end by 7 bases, with 14 bases between. The length of the CDR3 is 14 residues. Germline CDR1 and CDR2: LNHNV and YYDKDF (reference sequence). Written as DNA, the CDR3 is TGTGCCACCAGCGTCCTTGGGCCGTTTGAAAAACTGTTTTTT. Protein sequence: CATSVLGPFEKLFF.

This clone was counted once. The chain uses TRBV30 and TRBJ1-1; 8 bases are a match to TRBD1. The CDR3 spans 13 residues. J lost 6 bases, V lost 3 bases, and 6 bases had no gene match. CDR1 and CDR2 from the germline V gene are GTSNPN and SVGIG (reference sequence). For the CDR3, the DNA is TGTGCCTGGAGAGGAACAGGGGGAGCTGAAGCTTTCTTT. This codes for CAWRGTGGAEAFF. The full variable domain, in which reference TRBV30 and TRBJ1-1 provide the parts outside the CDR3, is SQTIHQWPATLVQPVGSPLSLECTVEGTSNPNLYWYRQAAGRGLQLLFYSVGIGQISSEVPQNLSASRPQDRQFILSSKKLLLSDSGFYLCAWRGTGGAEAFFGQGTRLTVV.

The chain is built from TRBV4-1 and TRBJ1-2, with 7 bases fitting TRBD1. The V gene end was trimmed by 3 bases and the J gene end by 0 bases; junction bases not matched to a gene: 10. Germline V lookup: CDR1 MGHRA, CDR2 YSYEKL. The CDR3 consists of 17 residues. The CDR3 nucleotides read TGCGCCAGCAGCCATCTCCGGGACAGAGGCACTAACTATGGCTACACCTTC. Translating gives CASSHLRDRGTNYGYTF.

The chain combines TRBV12-3 or TRBV12-4 with TRBJ1-5; D remains unclear. With 8 bases removed from V and 5 bases from J, the gap between germline ends came to 13 bases. CDR3 size: 13 residues. The CDR3 DNA follows: TGTGCCAGCCGAATTTTCGGGGATCAGCCCCAGCATTTT. It is translated as CASRIFGDQPQHF.

The V call is TRBV19, the J call TRBJ1-5; 7 bases fit TRBD1. Germline V gives CDR1 LNHDA, CDR2 SQIVND (reference sequence). The CDR3 contains 16 residues. With 3 bases clipped from V and 1 base from J, the junction kept 6 bases outside the gene matches. CDR3 nucleotides: TGTGCCAGTAGTATCGAGAGGGGGCAAAGCAATCAGCCCCAGCATTTT. This gives the protein CASSIERGQSNQPQHF.

This clone appeared a few times. The rearrangement links TRBV19 to TRBJ1-3; D not resolved. This CDR3 has 12 residues. The ends were cut back, 5 bases at V and 3 bases at J, with 5 bases in the middle. The germline CDR1 and CDR2 sequences are LNHDA and SQIVND (reference sequence). CDR3 DNA: TGTGCCAGTAGTTCCAATGGAAACACCATATATTTT. Translation gives CASSSNGNTIYF.

Here the CDR3 DNA reads TGTGCCAGCAGCATAACAGGGGAAGCTGAAAAACTGTTTTTT. Translating it yields CASSITGEAEKLFF. The V and J genes are TRBV7-2 and TRBJ1-4; 7 nucleotides line up with TRBD1. Germline V CDR1 and CDR2: SGHTA, FQGNSA. This CDR3 has 14 residues. With 5 bases clipped from V and 7 bases from J, the junction kept 7 bases outside the gene matches.

This clone was seen a single time. This chain links TRBV19 with TRBJ2-5, with 13 bases lining up with TRBD2. The V gene's germline CDR1 is LNHDA and CDR2 SQIVND (reference sequence). This CDR3 has 15 residues. After removal of 3 bases from V and 2 bases from J, the junction contained 0 bases not matched to a gene. CDR3 amino acids: CASSMTSGGQETQYF. Written as DNA, the CDR3 is TGTGCCAGTAGTATGACTAGCGGGGGGCAAGAGACCCAGTACTTC.

In this sample, this clone turned up once. The chain carries TRBV7-2 and TRBJ2-1; 11 nucleotides align to TRBD1. The CDR3 is made up of 15 amino acids. The ends lost 2 bases at V and 8 bases at J; junction bases unmatched: 5. Germline values: CDR1 SGHTA, CDR2 FQGNSA. CDR3 in amino acids: CASSLIRTGGHEQFF. The CDR3 nucleotides are TGTGCCAGCAGCTTAATCCGGACAGGGGGCCATGAGCAGTTCTTC.

The chain joins TRBV6-5 to TRBJ1-2; D possibly corresponds to TRBD1 (5 bases). The CDR3 is 12 amino acids. Trimming shortened V by 8 bases and J by 7 bases, and 14 bases separated the two germline ends. The germline V gene has CDR1 MNHEY and CDR2 SVGAGI. Written as DNA, the CDR3 is TGTGCCAGCCCCGGGGGGGGTCGTGGCTACACCTTC. Translating gives CASPGGGRGYTF.

This clone was counted a single time. The chain is built from TRBV4-1 and TRBJ1-6; weak D call: TRBD1 (5 bases). CDR3 length: 15 amino acids. With 1 base removed from V and 10 bases from J, the gap between germline ends came to 14 bases. From germline, CDR1 is MGHRA and CDR2 YSYEKL. The CDR3 loop is CASSQAKGLSSPLHF. The CDR3, as DNA: TGCGCCAGCAGCCAAGCTAAGGGGCTCAGCTCACCCCTCCACTTT.

This chain connects TRBV29-1 to TRBJ1-2, with 7 bases lining up with TRBD1. Germline V CDR1 and CDR2: SQVTM, ANQGSEA. The CDR3 extends over 14 amino acids. The V and J ends lost 6 bases and 3 bases, in that order; junction bases with no gene match: 10. The CDR3 reads CSVDRDSKDYGYTF. In nucleotides, the CDR3 is TGCAGCGTCGATAGGGACAGCAAGGACTATGGCTACACCTTC.